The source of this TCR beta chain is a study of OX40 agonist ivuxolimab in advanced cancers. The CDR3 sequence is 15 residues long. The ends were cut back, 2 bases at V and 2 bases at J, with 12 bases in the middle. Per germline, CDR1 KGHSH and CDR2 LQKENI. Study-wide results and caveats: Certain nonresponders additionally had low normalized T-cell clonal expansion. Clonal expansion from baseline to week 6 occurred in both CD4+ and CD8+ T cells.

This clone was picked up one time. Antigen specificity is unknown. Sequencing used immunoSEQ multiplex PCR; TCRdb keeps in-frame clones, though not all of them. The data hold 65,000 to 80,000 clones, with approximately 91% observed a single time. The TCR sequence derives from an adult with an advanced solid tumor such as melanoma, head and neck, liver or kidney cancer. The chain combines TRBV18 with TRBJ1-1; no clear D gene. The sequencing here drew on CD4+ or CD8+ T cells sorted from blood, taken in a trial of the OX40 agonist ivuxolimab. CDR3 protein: CASSPVGLPNTEAFF. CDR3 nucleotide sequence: TGTGCCAGCTCACCAGTAGGACTCCCCAACACTGAAGCTTTCTTT.